The following is a TCR beta chain sequence with its context. This clone was seen a few times. Its antigen is currently not known. It has no much larger one-base neighbor in the sample; base qualities were not kept. The CDR3 spans 14 residues, from the cysteine through the phenylalanine. Just the 42-base CDR3 DNA is kept, in frame starting at base 1. From a lookup of the germline V gene, CDR1 and CDR2 are MDHEN and SYDVKM. The germline V and J ends show losses of 8 bases and 5 bases respectively, and no gene match explains 11 bases of the junction. This sample was included in a study of lymphopenia after photon versus proton radiotherapy (dated by TCRdb to the late 2010s). Notes on the research overall: The immunological effects of photon versus proton radiation therapy were compared in patients with gastrointestinal tumors who developed high-grade lymphopenia. The cohort included about 18 patients with gastrointestinal tumors who developed lymphopenia after receiving either photon or proton therapy. The study aimed to characterize how the two radiation modalities differ in their impact on the immune system.

Overall study results and their limits: During treatment, patients who received proton therapy stayed relatively stable, whereas patients who received photon therapy lost naive T cells and TCR diversity and gained effector/memory populations. Once the lymphocyte count had reached its nadir, the repertoires of photon-treated patients showed oligoclonal expansion, particularly of CD8+ Temra cells, and this expansion drove the decline in diversity. Across the cohort, among patients who died, a greater drop in TCR diversity after the nadir was inversely correlated with overall survival time. The survival association was assessed only in patients who died, and better survival with proton therapy was presented by the authors as a possibility rather than a demonstrated result.

Libraries were built with the immunoSEQ multiplex PCR assay. T cell repertoires were profiled by deep sequencing of rearranged TCR beta loci, alongside multiparametric flow cytometry. Not all clones reach the TCRdb copy of this immuneACCESS table, which keeps in-frame sequences only. Checked studies attribute under half of the gap to unresolved V genes and leave the rest unexplained. This sample gives tens of thousands of clones in total; more than 75% of them show up just once. The top ten clonotypes cover approximately 2.9% of the sample. In this chain, TRBV28 is recombined with TRBJ1-2, with 7 bases matching TRBD1. The sequencing used peripheral blood, collected from a patient treated with photon-based radiotherapy. This receptor was identified in a woman aged 70 to 79 with pancreatic cancer. The DNA sequence is given as TGTGCCAGCTTCTCGGGAGGGGGCCCATATGGCTACACCTTC. This translates into CASFSGGGPYGYTF.